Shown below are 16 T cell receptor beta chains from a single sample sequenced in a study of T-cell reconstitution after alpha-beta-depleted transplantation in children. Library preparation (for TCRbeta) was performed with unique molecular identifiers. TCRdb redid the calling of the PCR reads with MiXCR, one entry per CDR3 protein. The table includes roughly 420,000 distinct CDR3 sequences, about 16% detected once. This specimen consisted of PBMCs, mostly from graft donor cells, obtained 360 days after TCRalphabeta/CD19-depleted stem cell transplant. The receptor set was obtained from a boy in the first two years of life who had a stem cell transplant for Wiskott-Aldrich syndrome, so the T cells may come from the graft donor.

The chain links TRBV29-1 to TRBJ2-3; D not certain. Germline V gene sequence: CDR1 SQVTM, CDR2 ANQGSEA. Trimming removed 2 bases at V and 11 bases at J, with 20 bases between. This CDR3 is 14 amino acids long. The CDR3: CSVESKDSEKEQYF. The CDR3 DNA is TGCAGCGTTGAAAGTAAGGATTCCGAGAAGGAGCAGTATTTT.

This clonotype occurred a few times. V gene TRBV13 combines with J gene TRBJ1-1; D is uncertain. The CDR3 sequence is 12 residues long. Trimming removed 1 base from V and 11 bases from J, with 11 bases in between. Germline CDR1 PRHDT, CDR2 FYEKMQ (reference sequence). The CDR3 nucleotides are TGTGCCAGCAGCTTAGTGGGCCGCCAGGCTTTCTTT. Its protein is CASSLVGRQAFF.

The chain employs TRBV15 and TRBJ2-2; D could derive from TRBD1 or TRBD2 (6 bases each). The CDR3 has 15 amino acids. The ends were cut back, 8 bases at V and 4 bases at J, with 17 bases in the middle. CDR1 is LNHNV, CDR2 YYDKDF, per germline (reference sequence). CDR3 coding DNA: TGTGCCACCGGCGAGGGGGGTAAGGCCACCGGGGAGCTGTTTTTT. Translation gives CATGEGGKATGELFF.

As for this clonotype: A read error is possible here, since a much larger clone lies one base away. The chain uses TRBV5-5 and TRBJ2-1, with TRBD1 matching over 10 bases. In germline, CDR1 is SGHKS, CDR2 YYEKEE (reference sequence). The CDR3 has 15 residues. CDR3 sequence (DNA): TGTGCCGGCAGCTTGGGACAGGGGTCCTACAATGAGCAGTTCTTC. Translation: CAGSLGQGSYNEQFF.

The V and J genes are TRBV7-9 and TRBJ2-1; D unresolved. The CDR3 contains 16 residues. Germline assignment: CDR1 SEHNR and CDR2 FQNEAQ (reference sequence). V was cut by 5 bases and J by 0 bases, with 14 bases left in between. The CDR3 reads CASSPRPAFSYNEQFF. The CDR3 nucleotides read TGTGCCAGCAGCCCCCGTCCGGCGTTCTCCTACAATGAGCAGTTCTTC.

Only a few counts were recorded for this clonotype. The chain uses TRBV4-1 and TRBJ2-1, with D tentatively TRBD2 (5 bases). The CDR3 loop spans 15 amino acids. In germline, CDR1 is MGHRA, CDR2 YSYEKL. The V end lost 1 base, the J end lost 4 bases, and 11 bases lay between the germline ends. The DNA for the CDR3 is TGCGCCAGCAGCCAAGGAGGAGGAGCTTACAATGAGCAGTTCTTC. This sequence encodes CASSQGGGAYNEQFF.

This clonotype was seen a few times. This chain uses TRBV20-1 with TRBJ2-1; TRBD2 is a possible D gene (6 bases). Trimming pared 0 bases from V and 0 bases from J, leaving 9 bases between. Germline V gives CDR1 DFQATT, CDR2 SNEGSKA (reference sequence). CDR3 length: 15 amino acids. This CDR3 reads CSARERESSYNEQFF. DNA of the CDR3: TGCAGTGCTAGAGAACGGGAGAGCTCCTACAATGAGCAGTTCTTC.

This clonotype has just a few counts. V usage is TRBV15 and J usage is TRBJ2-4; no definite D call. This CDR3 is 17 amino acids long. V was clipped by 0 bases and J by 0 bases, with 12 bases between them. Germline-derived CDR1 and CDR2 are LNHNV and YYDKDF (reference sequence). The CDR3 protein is CATSRDGSTLAKNIQYF. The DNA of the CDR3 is TGTGCCACCAGCAGAGATGGTAGTACACTAGCCAAAAACATTCAGTACTTC.

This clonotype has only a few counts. The CDR3 protein is CASKGTRTDTQYF. The CDR3 DNA follows: TGTGCCAGCAAGGGGACTAGAACAGATACGCAGTATTTT. This chain links TRBV21-1 with TRBJ2-3; TRBD1, as called in the table, went unchecked against the DNA. TRBV21-1 corresponds to a pseudogene. The CDR3 length is 13 residues.

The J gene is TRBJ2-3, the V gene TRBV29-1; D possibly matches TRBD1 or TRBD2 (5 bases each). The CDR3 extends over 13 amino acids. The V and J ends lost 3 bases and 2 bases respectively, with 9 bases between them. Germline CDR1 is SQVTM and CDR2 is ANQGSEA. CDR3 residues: CSVEGPTTDTQYF. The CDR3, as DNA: TGCAGCGTTGAGGGACCTACCACAGATACGCAGTATTTT.

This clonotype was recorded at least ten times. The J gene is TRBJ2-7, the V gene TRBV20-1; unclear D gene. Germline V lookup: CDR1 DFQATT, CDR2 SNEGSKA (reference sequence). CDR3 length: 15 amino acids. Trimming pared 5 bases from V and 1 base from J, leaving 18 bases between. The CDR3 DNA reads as TGCAGTGCTTCCGAAACCTCGACTCTTTCCTACGAGCAGTACTTC. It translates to CSASETSTLSYEQYF.

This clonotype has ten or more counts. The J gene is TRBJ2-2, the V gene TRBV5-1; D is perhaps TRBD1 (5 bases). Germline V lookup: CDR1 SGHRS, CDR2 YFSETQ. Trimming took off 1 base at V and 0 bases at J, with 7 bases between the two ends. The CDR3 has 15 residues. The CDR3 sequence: CASSLRGSNTGELFF. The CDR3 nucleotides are TGCGCCAGCAGCTTGAGGGGATCGAACACCGGGGAGCTGTTTTTT.

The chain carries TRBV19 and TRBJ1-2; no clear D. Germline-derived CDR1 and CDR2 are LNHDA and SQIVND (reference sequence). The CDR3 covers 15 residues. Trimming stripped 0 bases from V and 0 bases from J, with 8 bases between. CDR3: CASSIDWGSNYGYTF. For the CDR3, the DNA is TGTGCCAGTAGTATAGATTGGGGATCTAACTATGGCTACACCTTC. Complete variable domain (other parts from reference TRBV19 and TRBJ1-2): DGGITQSPKYLFRKEGQNVTLSCEQNLNHDAMYWYRQDPGQGLRLIYYSQIVNDFQKGDIAEGYSVSREKKESFPLTVTSAQKNPTAFYLCASSIDWGSNYGYTFGSGTRLTVV.

CDR3 in amino acids: CASSRRGSGNNEQFF. The CDR3 bases are TGTGCCAGCAGCCGCAGGGGAAGTGGAAACAATGAGCAGTTCTTC. The chain has TRBV11-2 and TRBJ2-1, with a tentative D call TRBD1 (6 bases). The germline V gene has CDR1 SGHAT and CDR2 FQNNGV. Trimming took off 5 bases at V and 5 bases at J, with 16 bases between the two ends. This CDR3 has 15 residues.

CDR3 protein: CASRTSGRHNEQFF. The CDR3 nucleotides read TGTGCCAGCAGGACTAGCGGGAGGCACAATGAGCAGTTCTTC. The V gene is TRBV12-3 or TRBV12-4, the J gene TRBJ2-1, with 13 bases identical to TRBD2. This CDR3 is built from 14 residues. The junction had 1 base not matched to a gene; V was cut back by 6 bases and J by 5 bases.

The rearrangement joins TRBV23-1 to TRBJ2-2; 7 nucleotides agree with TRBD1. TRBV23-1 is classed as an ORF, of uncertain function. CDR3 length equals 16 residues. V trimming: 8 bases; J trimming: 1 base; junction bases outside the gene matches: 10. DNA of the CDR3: TGCGCCAGCGCCCTCCGCGACAGGGAGAACACCGGGGAGCTGTTTTTT. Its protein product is CASALRDRENTGELFF.